This TCR beta chain appears in the sequencing data of a study of shared clonotypes between healthy human individuals. Study-wide context: Aged between 18 and 49, the donors were a couple of women and three men. CD4 naive and CD4 memory each took three plates per donor, while CD8 naive took two and CD8 memory one. Overall study findings and caveats: Clonotype sharing across a few donors was observed for 4% to 5.5% of naive CD4 clonotypes. Memory subsets generally showed lower estimated richness than naive subsets.

CD45RO-negative CD8 cells positively selected for CCR7 made up the naive population, which excluded terminally differentiated effector memory CD45RA+ cells. The assay was immunoSEQ multiplex PCR, and TCRdb's table has in-frame clones only and misses some. The data contain some 1,900,000 clones, over 85% of them singletons. Regarding this clone: The antigen is unknown.

The V and J ends lost 4 bases and 0 bases respectively, with 15 bases between them. CDR3 length: 16 amino acids. Germline V lookup: CDR1 MNHEY, CDR2 SMNVEV (reference sequence). Sequenced: naive CD8+ T cells sorted from blood. The chain has TRBV27 and TRBJ1-2, with D perhaps TRBD1 (5 bases). The receptor was isolated from a man aged 18 to 29 in good health. As DNA, the CDR3 is TGTGCCAGCAGTTCCCGGGGGTCAGGGACTAACTATGGCTACACCTTC. This encodes CASSSRGSGTNYGYTF.